A single sample gave rise to the 29 T cell receptor beta chains below, sequenced in a study of blood T cell repertoires in COVID-19. Data came from immunoSEQ multiplex PCR; TCRdb stores just in-frame clones and leaves some out. The data contain some 270,000 clones, 84% of them singletons. Sequencing input: peripheral blood. The source is a woman between 35 and 50 years old who had recovered from COVID-19.

The chain uses TRBV3-1 (or the pseudogene TRBV3-2) and TRBJ2-6; tentative D call: TRBD2 (6 bases). V lost 0 bases and J lost 0, with 24 bases in between. The CDR3 is 22 residues long. CDR1 is LGHDT, CDR2 YNNKEL, per germline (reference sequence). This CDR3 is CASSQDQSSGGPANSGANVLTF. The CDR3 DNA is TGTGCCAGCAGCCAAGATCAAAGCTCCGGGGGACCCGCAAACTCTGGGGCCAACGTCCTGACTTTC.

The table lists this clone with a count of one. The chain links TRBV11-2 to TRBJ1-1; D is perhaps TRBD1 (5 bases). This CDR3 has 15 residues. Germline CDR1 reads SGHAT; CDR2 reads FQNNGV. V was pared by 1 base and J by 6 bases, with 15 bases between. Here the CDR3 reads CASSLVHRGSAEAFF. CDR3 nucleotides: TGTGCCAGCAGCTTAGTTCATAGGGGATCCGCTGAAGCTTTCTTT.

This clone was seen just once. The rearrangement joins TRBV6-5 to TRBJ1-1, with 7 positions matching TRBD1. The CDR3 totals 14 residues. Germline V gene sequence: CDR1 MNHEY, CDR2 SVGAGI. Unmatched junction bases numbered 6, after V lost 6 bases and J lost 2 bases. CDR3 DNA sequence: TGTGCCAGCAGCTCAGAGGGGGCAAACACTGAAGCTTTCTTT. Amino acids: CASSSEGANTEAFF.

The chain is built from TRBV7-7 and TRBJ2-7; TRBD1 might be the D (8 bases). The CDR3 is made up of 14 amino acids. V shed 5 bases and J shed 3 bases, with 14 bases lying between them. The germline CDR1 and CDR2 sequences are SSHAT and FNYEAQ (reference sequence). CDR3 amino acids: CASSHNRGGYEQYF. The CDR3 coding sequence is TGTGCCAGCAGCCATAACAGGGGGGGCTACGAGCAGTACTTC.

This chain joins TRBV10-2 and TRBJ1-6; D ambiguous. The length of the CDR3 is 14 residues. V was pared by 3 bases and J by 4 bases, with 7 bases between. The germline V gene encodes CDR1 WSHSY and CDR2 SAAADI. CDR3: CASSEAFYNSPLHF. DNA for the CDR3: TGCGCCAGCAGTGAAGCGTTTTATAATTCACCCCTCCACTTT.

This clone was counted once. The chain recombines TRBV19 with TRBJ1-5; no firm D call. V dropped 3 bases and J dropped 4 bases, with 7 bases sitting between them. Germline CDR1 reads LNHDA; CDR2 reads SQIVND (reference sequence). The CDR3 runs to 13 residues. CDR3 nucleotide sequence: TGTGCCAGTAGTATGTCTGTTAATCAGCCCCAGCATTTT. Protein: CASSMSVNQPQHF.

The chain employs TRBV27 and TRBJ2-5, with a weak D call TRBD2 (5 bases). CDR3 length equals 15 residues. The V end was cut by 8 bases, the J end by 7 bases, with 23 bases between. CDR1 is MNHEY, CDR2 SMNVEV, per germline (reference sequence). CDR3 residues: CASGTLTIPGGTQYF. The CDR3 nucleotides read TGTGCCAGCGGAACGTTGACTATCCCGGGTGGGACCCAGTACTTC.

The rearrangement joins TRBV5-6 to TRBJ2-5, with TRBD2 as a possible D gene (6 bases). Germline V gene sequence: CDR1 SGHDT, CDR2 YYEEEE. The CDR3 is made up of 13 amino acids. The V and J ends lost 0 bases and 3 bases respectively, with 6 bases between them. The CDR3 sequence: CASSLGGEETQYF. The CDR3, as DNA: TGTGCCAGCAGCTTGGGCGGGGAAGAGACCCAGTACTTC.

In this sample, this clone turned up once. CDR3 residues: CASSPPGVASGPYITDTQYF. In DNA form, the CDR3 reads TGTGCCAGCTCACCACCGGGGGTGGCTAGCGGCCCGTACATCACAGATACGCAGTATTTT. This chain joins TRBV18 and TRBJ2-3, with 7 bases aligning to TRBD2. Germline V gene data show CDR1 as KGHSH and CDR2 as LQKENI. The CDR3 is made up of 20 amino acids. Trimming at V came to 0 bases and at J to 2 bases, leaving 17 bases not matched to a gene.

The DNA for the CDR3 is TGTGCCAGCAGCAACTCCGGGACAGGGTTGGGAAAACTGTTTTTT. Its translation is CASSNSGTGLGKLFF. This sequence joins TRBV2 and TRBJ1-4, with 9 bases identical to TRBD1. Germline lookup yields CDR1 SNHLY and CDR2 FYNNEI. Trimming cost V 6 bases and J 10 bases; bases outside gene matches: 12. The CDR3 is made up of 15 amino acids.

The gene calls are TRBV4-1 and TRBJ1-4, with TRBD1 as a possible D gene (6 bases). The CDR3 totals 14 residues. V was clipped by 4 bases and J by 5 bases, with 11 bases between them. Germline values: CDR1 MGHRA, CDR2 YSYEKL. The CDR3 loop reads CASSRIRGNEKLFF. CDR3 in DNA: TGCGCCAGCAGCCGAATTAGGGGGAATGAAAAACTGTTTTTT.

V is TRBV5-5 and J is TRBJ2-3; D possibly corresponds to TRBD1 (6 bases). Germline V gives CDR1 SGHKS, CDR2 YYEKEE (reference sequence). The CDR3 runs to 17 residues. Trimming cost V 5 bases and J 2 bases, with 21 bases left between them. CDR3 bases: TGTGCCAGCAGTCTATCTCTTCGTCACAGGGCCACAGATACGCAGTATTTT. It codes for CASSLSLRHRATDTQYF. Variable domain in full (rest from reference TRBV5-5 and TRBJ2-3): DAGVTQSPTHLIKTRGQQVTLRCSPISGHKSVSWYQQVLGQGPQFIFQYYEKEERGRGNFPDRFSARQFPNYSSELNVNALLLGDSALYLCASSLSLRHRATDTQYFGPGTRLTVL.

The chain uses TRBV4-2 and TRBJ2-5; 9 nucleotides agree with TRBD2. V lost 0 bases, J lost 3 bases, and 5 bases stayed unmatched. Germline lookup yields CDR1 LGHNA and CDR2 YNFKEQ. The CDR3 runs 16 residues. This chain's CDR3 is CASSQDRSGGKETQYF. The CDR3, as DNA: TGTGCCAGCAGCCAAGATCGTAGCGGGGGTAAAGAGACCCAGTACTTC.

This clone appeared once. This chain joins TRBV6-5 and TRBJ2-1; D perhaps matches TRBD1 (5 bases). V lost 5 bases and J 8 bases, leaving 16 bases between the germline ends. Germline assignment: CDR1 MNHEY and CDR2 SVGAGI. The CDR3 extends over 14 amino acids. CDR3 nucleotides: TGTGCCAGCAGTCGAAAGGGGCAGGGTGATGAGCAGTTCTTC. Its translation: CASSRKGQGDEQFF.

This chain's CDR3 is CASSSTWTGGNEKLFF. The DNA of the CDR3 is TGTGCCAGCAGTTCAACCTGGACAGGGGGTAATGAAAAACTGTTTTTT. The chain uses TRBV6-6 and TRBJ1-4; TRBD1 aligns across 10 bases. The V segment lost 4 bases and the J segment 4 bases; nucleotides outside the gene matches: 6. Per the germline V gene, CDR1 is MNHNY and CDR2 is SVGAGI (reference sequence). This CDR3 region has 16 residues.

V gene TRBV28 combines with J gene TRBJ2-3; the D gene is possibly TRBD1 (6 bases). Trimming left V 3 bases short and J 0 bases short, with 10 bases between. CDR3 size: 15 residues. Per germline, CDR1 MDHEN and CDR2 SYDVKM. The DNA of the CDR3 is TGTGCCAGCAGTTTCAGGGGCCTAAGCACAGATACGCAGTATTTT. Translating gives CASSFRGLSTDTQYF.

This chain joins TRBV12-3 or TRBV12-4 and TRBJ1-2; D remains unclear. The CDR3 is 12 residues long. The V and J ends lost 3 bases and 8 bases respectively, with 10 bases between them. The CDR3: CASSFSGEGYTF. The DNA of the CDR3 is TGTGCCAGCAGTTTCAGTGGGGAGGGCTACACCTTC.

The rearrangement links TRBV28 to TRBJ2-1; TRBD1 aligns across 9 bases. Germline CDR1 is MDHEN and CDR2 is SYDVKM. CDR3 length: 15 residues. The junction had 5 bases not matched to a gene; V was cut back by 4 bases and J by 4 bases. The CDR3 loop reads CASSSPGQGYNEQFF. CDR3 nucleotides: TGTGCCAGCAGTTCCCCCGGACAGGGGTACAATGAGCAGTTCTTC.

V usage is TRBV7-8 and J usage is TRBJ2-1; 7 positions agree with TRBD1. J gave up 4 bases and V 5 bases, and 5 bases lay outside the gene matches. The CDR3 spans 14 residues. In germline, CDR1 is SGHVS, CDR2 FQNEAQ. The CDR3 loop reads CASSPWGQYNEQFF. CDR3 coding DNA: TGTGCCAGCAGCCCGTGGGGACAGTACAATGAGCAGTTCTTC.

The chain couples TRBV24-1 to TRBJ1-5; 8 bases are a match to TRBD1. V lost 2 bases to trimming and J lost 5 bases; unmatched junction nucleotides: 10. The CDR3 sequence is 17 residues long. The V gene's germline CDR1 is KGHDR and CDR2 SFDVKD. This CDR3 reads CATSDSSSNRGDQPQHF. The CDR3 nucleotides read TGTGCCACCAGTGATTCCTCCTCGAACAGGGGGGATCAGCCCCAGCATTTT.

Only one count was recorded for this clone. The genes are TRBV7-9 and TRBJ1-1; 7 positions match TRBD1. The J segment lost 1 base and the V segment lost 7 bases, leaving 18 bases of the junction unmatched. Per the germline V gene, CDR1 is SEHNR and CDR2 is FQNEAQ (reference sequence). This CDR3 spans 18 amino acids. CDR3 DNA sequence: TGTGCCAGCACCCTCCCCCGACAGGGTAAATATTCGAACACTGAAGCTTTCTTT. This encodes CASTLPRQGKYSNTEAFF. The whole variable domain, remainder taken from reference TRBV7-9 and TRBJ1-1, is DTGVSQNPRHKITKRGQNVTFRCDPISEHNRLYWYRQTLGQGPEFLTYFQNEAQLEKSRLLSDRFSAERPKGSFSTLEIQRTEQGDSAMYLCASTLPRQGKYSNTEAFFGQGTRLTVV.

V is TRBV2 and J is TRBJ2-5, with D possibly being TRBD2 (6 bases). Deletions cut 6 bases from V and 5 bases from J, with 13 bases between. Germline CDR1 SNHLY, CDR2 FYNNEI. This CDR3 contains 13 residues. DNA for the CDR3: TGTGCCAGCAGAGGGACTTTGGTGGAGACCCAGTACTTC. It encodes CASRGTLVETQYF.

The chain links TRBV10-1 to TRBJ1-1; possible D gene TRBD1, 6 bases. CDR3 length: 13 residues. Germline lookup yields CDR1 WNHNN and CDR2 SYGVQD (reference sequence). Trimming pared 2 bases from V and 5 bases from J, leaving 9 bases between. The CDR3 is CASSEQQGTEAFF. In DNA form, the CDR3 reads TGCGCCAGCAGTGAGCAGCAGGGGACTGAAGCTTTCTTT.

The V gene is TRBV4-2, the J gene TRBJ1-4; 7 bases are shared with TRBD1. V trimming: 4 bases; J trimming: 4 bases; junction bases outside the gene matches: 6. The CDR3 is made up of 15 amino acids. CDR1 and CDR2 from the germline V gene are LGHNA and YNFKEQ. As DNA, the CDR3 is TGTGCCAGCAGCCTTGACAGGGCCTTTAATGAAAAACTGTTTTTT. It specifies CASSLDRAFNEKLFF.

The chain employs TRBV29-1 and TRBJ1-2, with TRBD1 matching over 7 bases. Losses at the gene ends were 4 bases for V and 7 bases for J; bases not matched to a gene: 3. Germline lookup yields CDR1 SQVTM and CDR2 ANQGSEA. The CDR3 runs 11 residues. The CDR3 here is CSVADRAGYTF. The CDR3 DNA reads as TGCAGCGTTGCCGACAGGGCTGGCTACACCTTC. Full variable domain (outside the CDR3, taken from reference TRBV29-1 and TRBJ1-2): SAVISQKPSRDICQRGTSLTIQCQVDSQVTMMFWYRQQPGQSLTLIATANQGSEATYESGFVIDKFPISRPNLTFSTLTVSNMSPEDSSIYLCSVADRAGYTFGSGTRLTVV.

The V gene is TRBV20-1, the J gene TRBJ2-7; possible D gene TRBD1, 5 bases. The CDR3 sequence is 13 residues long. The germline V and J ends were trimmed by 3 bases and 4 bases, with 13 bases remaining between them. Germline V gene data show CDR1 as DFQATT and CDR2 as SNEGSKA (reference sequence). The CDR3 loop reads CSASRNQGYEQYF. The CDR3 DNA reads TGCAGTGCTAGTCGGAATCAGGGTTACGAGCAGTACTTC.

The chain is built from TRBV10-3 and TRBJ1-1, with D possibly being TRBD1 (5 bases). V shed 2 bases and J shed 1 base, with 8 bases lying between them. The germline gives CDR1 ENHRY, CDR2 SYGVKD. This CDR3 is 14 amino acids long. The CDR3 region is CAISEAGWNTEAFF. CDR3 nucleotides: TGTGCCATCAGTGAGGCAGGGTGGAACACTGAAGCTTTCTTT.

With respect to this clone: The sample holds other DNA sequences that translate to the same CDR3. This chain connects TRBV11-2 to TRBJ2-5, with 8 bases matching TRBD2. The CDR3 spans 16 residues. Germline values: CDR1 SGHAT, CDR2 FQNNGV. Losses at the gene ends were 1 base for V and 2 bases for J; bases not matched to a gene: 6. The CDR3 coding sequence is TGTGCCAGCAGCTTAGGGGTCGGGGGGGGTCAAGAGACCCAGTACTTC. Translating it yields CASSLGVGGGQETQYF.

V gene TRBV28 combines with J gene TRBJ1-5, with unresolved D. CDR1 is MDHEN and CDR2 is SYDVKM in the germline V gene. The CDR3 is 11 amino acids. Between the trimmed V and J ends, which lost 10 bases and 7 bases, there was a span of 11 bases. DNA for the CDR3: TGTGCCACTCGGGGTGGGCAGCCCCAGCATTTT. Its protein is CATRGGQPQHF.